This record covers a single T cell receptor beta chain. The sample originates from a study of blood T cell repertoires in COVID-19. Study in general: The United States, Italy and Spain supplied acute and convalescent COVID-19 samples. T cells, B-cell-depleted T cells, or PBMCs provided the cDNA or gDNA that served as material.

As handled by the study authors: From reference gene primer amplification, estimates of nucleated cell counts were derived. This table comes from immunoSEQ multiplex PCR, and its TCRdb copy is limited to in-frame clones, with some not included. For V, J and clone size, that table is used; D and trimming come from the DNA. The repertoire holds 70,000 to 100,000 clones, 88% seen once, with around 40% in the top ten. The V end was cut by 0 bases, the J end by 6 bases, with 12 bases between. The CDR3 contains 15 residues. Germline loops: CDR1 SGDLS, CDR2 YYNGEE. The gene calls are TRBV9 and TRBJ2-2, with D possibly matching TRBD1 (5 bases). The sequenced sample was peripheral blood. The TCR sequence derives from a human donor in a cohort sampled during active COVID-19. The CDR3 reads CASSVDPTRAGELFF. The CDR3 region has the DNA TGTGCCAGCAGCGTAGACCCCACCAGGGCCGGGGAGCTGTTTTTT.